The rows below give T cell receptor beta chains drawn from one sample of a study of metastatic and nonmetastatic thyroid tumors. TCRdb called clones again from the PCR reads with MiXCR. The table has over 70,000 clones, less than 20% seen once. Sequenced input: blood. These receptors came from a female donor with papillary thyroid cancer or a benign thyroid nodule (not recorded which). Some clones in this sample may be carry-over from other donors' samples. The CDR3 runs from the conserved cysteine through the conserved F or W. Each record gives: J gene, D gene, clone size, V gene, CDR3 protein, CDR3 DNA. The D gene is left open where the match is weak. Clone size is shown for a subset of rows, as once, few, many or a class of expanded clone.

TRBJ2-2	.	many	TRBV20-1	CSAVGLGGKVNTGELFF	TGCAGTGCCGTCGGACTCGGCGGGAAAGTGAACACCGGGGAGCTGTTTTTT
TRBJ2-2	TRBD1	many	TRBV9	CASSGTQGAGGELFF	TGTGCCAGCAGCGGGACCCAGGGGGCAGGTGGGGAGCTGTTTTTT
TRBJ2-3	.	.	TRBV28	CASGGGSTDTQYF	TGTGCCAGTGGTGGGGGAAGCACAGATACGCAGTATTTT
TRBJ2-3	TRBD1	many	TRBV3-1	CASSQGEQGAGDTQYF	TGTGCCAGCAGCCAGGGAGAGCAGGGGGCAGGAGATACGCAGTATTTT
TRBJ2-2	TRBD2	many	TRBV19	CAVLHRDGGTSGITGELFF	TGTGCCGTTCTCCACCGGGACGGAGGGACTAGCGGGATCACCGGGGAGCTGTTTTTT
TRBJ2-1	TRBD2	many	TRBV28	CASSPYYGTSGYREQFF	TGTGCCAGCAGCCCATATTATGGGACTAGCGGGTACAGGGAGCAGTTCTTC
TRBJ1-1	.	many	TRBV19	CASSPNRNTEAFF	TGTGCCAGTAGTCCAAACAGGAACACTGAAGCTTTCTTT
TRBJ2-7	.	many	TRBV4-1	CASSQGSGSYEQYF	TGCGCCAGCAGCCAAGGGAGCGGTAGCTACGAGCAGTACTTC
TRBJ2-2	.	many	TRBV19	CASSLGTGNTGELFF	TGTGCCAGTAGTTTGGGCACGGGGAACACCGGGGAGCTGTTTTTT
TRBJ2-1	TRBD2	many	TRBV6-1	CASSPFKTSAYNEQFF	TGTGCCAGCAGTCCCTTCAAGACTAGCGCCTACAATGAGCAGTTCTTC
TRBJ1-2	.	many	TRBV6-1	CASSEQNYGYTF	TGTGCCAGCAGTGAACAGAACTATGGCTACACCTTC
TRBJ2-1	TRBD2	many	TRBV5-6	CASSFWTTGTRGFTEQFF	TGTGCCAGCAGCTTTTGGACGACCGGGACTAGGGGTTTCACTGAGCAGTTCTTC
TRBJ1-5	.	.	TRBV11-2	CASSLDADQPQHF	TGTGCCAGCAGCTTGGATGCGGATCAGCCCCAGCATTTT
TRBJ1-1	.	many	TRBV19	CASSAHLENTEAFF	TGTGCCAGTAGTGCCCATCTGGAGAACACTGAAGCTTTCTTT
TRBJ1-2	.	many	TRBV27	CASSSNIFYGYTF	TGTGCCAGCAGTTCTAACATATTCTATGGCTACACCTTC
TRBJ2-1	.	many	TRBV12-3/TRBV12-4	CASSLFGSGKSDEQFF	TGTGCCAGCAGTTTATTCGGCAGTGGTAAGAGTGATGAGCAGTTCTTC
TRBJ2-7	.	.	TRBV6-5	CASSILLGYEQYF	TGTGCCAGCAGTATACTCCTGGGTTACGAGCAGTACTTC
TRBJ2-3	.	few	TRBV7-3	CASSSSGETTDTQYF	TGTGCCAGCAGCTCCAGCGGTGAGACCACAGATACGCAGTATTTT
TRBJ1-1	TRBD1	many	TRBV20-1	CSARDRQGANTEAFF	TGCAGTGCTAGAGATAGACAGGGGGCGAACACTGAAGCTTTCTTT
TRBJ2-7	.	few	TRBV6-2/TRBV6-3	CASSYTRNSYEQYF	TGTGCCAGCAGTTACACCCGAAACTCCTACGAGCAGTACTTC
TRBJ2-7	TRBD2	.	TRBV6-5	CASRYFTSGRSYEQYF	TGTGCCAGCCGCTACTTCACTAGCGGGAGATCCTACGAGCAGTACTTC
TRBJ2-2	.	.	TRBV5-1	CASSLRLANTGELFF	TGCGCCAGCAGCCTGAGACTGGCAAACACCGGGGAGCTGTTTTTT
TRBJ2-5	.	many	TRBV6-1	CASSPLGGPQETQYF	TGTGCCAGCAGTCCGCTTGGGGGCCCTCAAGAGACCCAGTACTTC
TRBJ1-2	TRBD1	many	TRBV5-1	CASSFGQGAYGYTF	TGCGCCAGCAGCTTTGGGCAGGGGGCTTATGGCTACACCTTC
TRBJ2-3	TRBD2	.	TRBV24-1	CATITRGLAGRTDTQYF	TGTGCCACCATTACCCGGGGACTAGCGGGACGCACAGATACTCAGTATTTT